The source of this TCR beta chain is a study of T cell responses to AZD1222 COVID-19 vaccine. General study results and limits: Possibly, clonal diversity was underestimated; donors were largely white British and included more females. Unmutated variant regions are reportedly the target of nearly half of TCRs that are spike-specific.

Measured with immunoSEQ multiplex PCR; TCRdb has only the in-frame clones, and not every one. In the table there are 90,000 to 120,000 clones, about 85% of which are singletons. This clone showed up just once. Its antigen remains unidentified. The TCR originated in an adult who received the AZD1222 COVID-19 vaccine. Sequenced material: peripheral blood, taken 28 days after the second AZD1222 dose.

The CDR3 sequence is CASSTGGAGEKLFF. Written as DNA, the CDR3 is TGCGCCAGCAGCACAGGAGGGGCGGGGGAAAAACTGTTTTTT. This chain uses TRBV4-1 with TRBJ1-4; the D gene is possibly TRBD1 (5 bases). Trimming removed 5 bases at V and 8 bases at J, with 15 bases between. Germline V lookup: CDR1 MGHRA, CDR2 YSYEKL. The CDR3 contains 14 residues.